The 20 T cell receptor beta chains reported below all come from one sample, sequenced in a study of control samples from healthy donors and cancer patients. The table came from immunoSEQ multiplex PCR; TCRdb's copy has only in-frame clones and leaves some out. The profile shows 150,000 to 200,000 clones, 91% of them singletons. The sequencing sample was made of blood. These receptor sequences come from a woman between 25 and 40 years old in good health.

The chain joins TRBV7-9 to TRBJ2-5, with TRBD2 as a possible D gene (6 bases). V was shortened by 1 base and J by 1 base, with 10 bases between the two germline ends. This CDR3 contains 15 residues. The germline V gene encodes CDR1 SEHNR and CDR2 FQNEAQ (reference sequence). The CDR3 here is CASSLGATSQETQYF. The DNA for the CDR3 is TGTGCCAGCAGCTTAGGAGCGACTAGCCAAGAGACCCAGTACTTC.

The chain recombines TRBV5-1 with TRBJ2-2; the match to TRBD2 covers 7 bases. Germline V lookup: CDR1 SGHRS, CDR2 YFSETQ. The V gene end was trimmed by 2 bases and the J gene end by 1 base; junction bases not matched to a gene: 2. The CDR3 contains 15 residues. The DNA for the CDR3 is TGCGCCAGCAGCTTAGCGGGAAGGAACACCGGGGAGCTGTTTTTT. This codes for CASSLAGRNTGELFF. Based on the CDR3 plus reference TRBV5-1 and TRBJ2-2, the full variable domain is KAGVTQTPRYLIKTRGQQVTLSCSPISGHRSVSWYQQTPGQGLQFLFEYFSETQRNKGNFPGRFSGRQFSNSRSEMNVSTLELGDSALYLCASSLAGRNTGELFFGEGSRLTVL.

To note about this clone: Additional DNA sequences in this sample encode the identical CDR3. This rearrangement joins TRBV20-1 to TRBJ2-5; no reliable D call. V dropped 3 bases and J dropped 5 bases, with 7 bases sitting between them. The CDR3 loop spans 11 amino acids. Germline V gives CDR1 DFQATT, CDR2 SNEGSKA (reference sequence). In nucleotides, the CDR3 is TGCAGTGCTAGGGGCGTGGAGACCCAGTACTTC. It encodes CSARGVETQYF.

The chain has TRBV5-1 and TRBJ1-6, with TRBD1 as a possible D gene (6 bases). This CDR3 contains 15 residues. Germline CDR1 is SGHRS and CDR2 is YFSETQ. The V and J ends lost 5 bases and 7 bases respectively, with 16 bases between them. As DNA, the CDR3 is TGCGCCAGCAGTTTAGGTACAGGGCGAAATTCACCCCTCCACTTT. It codes for CASSLGTGRNSPLHF.

V usage is TRBV7-3 and J usage is TRBJ2-2; TRBD1 agrees at 10 bases. The germline CDR1 and CDR2 sequences are SGHTA and FQGTGA. The length of the CDR3 is 15 residues. The V segment lost 3 bases and the J segment 2 bases; nucleotides outside the gene matches: 0. The CDR3 spells CASSLTGGNTGELFF. CDR3 bases: TGTGCCAGCAGCTTGACAGGGGGCAACACCGGGGAGCTGTTTTTT.

This rearrangement joins TRBV10-3 to TRBJ1-5; D is ambiguous. Trimming shortened V by 2 bases and J by 2 bases, and 10 bases separated the two germline ends. The length of the CDR3 is 15 residues. CDR1 ENHRY and CDR2 SYGVKD come from the germline V gene. The CDR3 bases are TGTGCCATCAGTGAGGGGGATCGGGGCAATCAGCCCCAGCATTTT. Translating it yields CAISEGDRGNQPQHF.

CDR3 region: CASSDGTVNTEAFF. CDR3 nucleotide sequence: TGCGCCAGCAGCGACGGGACGGTGAACACTGAAGCTTTCTTT. The chain links TRBV5-1 to TRBJ1-1; D is perhaps TRBD1 (5 bases). The length of the CDR3 is 14 residues. CDR1 and CDR2 from the germline V gene are SGHRS and YFSETQ. Trimming pared 4 bases from V and 0 bases from J, leaving 10 bases between.

CDR3 loop: CSVEDWGGKNIQYF. For the CDR3, the DNA is TGCAGCGTTGAAGATTGGGGGGGCAAAAACATTCAGTACTTC. This chain connects TRBV29-1 to TRBJ2-4, with 7 bases lining up with TRBD2. Germline CDR1 and CDR2: SQVTM and ANQGSEA. The CDR3 contains 14 residues. V gave up 0 bases and J gave up 3 bases; unmatched junction bases: 2. The full variable domain, with the rest looked up from reference TRBV29-1 and TRBJ2-4, is SAVISQKPSRDICQRGTSLTIQCQVDSQVTMMFWYRQQPGQSLTLIATANQGSEATYESGFVIDKFPISRPNLTFSTLTVSNMSPEDSSIYLCSVEDWGGKNIQYFGAGTRLSVL.

The V call is TRBV7-2, the J call TRBJ2-5; TRBD2 agrees at 14 bases. Per germline, CDR1 SGHTA and CDR2 FQGNSA. Trimming at V came to 4 bases and at J to 4 bases, leaving 2 bases not matched to a gene. The CDR3 extends over 15 amino acids. The DNA of the CDR3 is TGTGCCAGCAGCTCGACTAGCGGGGGGGGAGAGACCCAGTACTTC. It is translated as CASSSTSGGGETQYF.

The rearrangement uses TRBV6-5 and TRBJ2-4, with 8 bases identical to TRBD1. The trim removed 6 bases at V and 3 bases at J, leaving 7 bases unmatched. The germline V gene encodes CDR1 MNHEY and CDR2 SVGAGI. The CDR3 is made up of 15 amino acids. DNA of the CDR3: TGTGCCAGCAGAACGAGGACAGGGAGCAAAAACATTCAGTACTTC. It specifies CASRTRTGSKNIQYF.

The gene calls are TRBV25-1 and TRBJ2-3; 11 bases align to TRBD2. Per germline, CDR1 MGHDK and CDR2 SYGVNS. The CDR3 loop spans 16 amino acids. The V and J ends lost 6 bases and 2 bases, in that order; junction bases with no gene match: 7. The CDR3 protein is CASRTLAGGPTDTQYF. The CDR3 DNA is TGTGCCAGCAGAACCCTAGCGGGGGGACCCACAGATACGCAGTATTTT.

V is TRBV3-1 (or the pseudogene TRBV3-2) and J is TRBJ1-5, with D possibly being TRBD1 (5 bases). CDR1 is LGHDT, CDR2 YNNKEL, per germline (reference sequence). The ends were cut back, 3 bases at V and 4 bases at J, with 10 bases in the middle. This CDR3 region has 14 residues. The CDR3 DNA reads TGTGCCAGCAGCCATACAGGAACGAATCAGCCCCAGCATTTT. It encodes CASSHTGTNQPQHF.

The chain links TRBV28 to TRBJ2-7, with 8 bases that match TRBD1. Germline V gives CDR1 MDHEN, CDR2 SYDVKM. This CDR3 spans 14 amino acids. Losses at the gene ends were 3 bases for V and 5 bases for J; bases not matched to a gene: 6. Written as DNA, the CDR3 is TGTGCCAGCAGTTTTTACAGGGGGGCCCACGAGCAGTACTTC. Amino acid sequence: CASSFYRGAHEQYF.

The V call is TRBV19, the J call TRBJ1-4; D is undetermined. Germline V CDR1 and CDR2: LNHDA, SQIVND (reference sequence). There are 12 residues in the CDR3. Trimming took 4 bases from V and 8 from J, leaving 8 bases between them. The CDR3, as DNA: TGTGCCAGTAGTACCCGGGAGGAAAAACTGTTTTTT. The encoded protein is CASSTREEKLFF.

This clone was seen a handful of times. The chain has TRBV2 and TRBJ2-2; possible D gene TRBD1, 5 bases. The V gene's germline CDR1 is SNHLY and CDR2 FYNNEI. Trimming pared 0 bases from V and 4 bases from J, leaving 6 bases between. This CDR3 has 14 residues. This chain's CDR3 is CASSEAQGTGELFF. DNA for the CDR3: TGTGCCAGCAGTGAAGCGCAGGGCACCGGGGAGCTGTTTTTT.

This chain links TRBV19 with TRBJ1-6; 9 bases map to TRBD1. Germline V gives CDR1 LNHDA, CDR2 SQIVND (reference sequence). J was trimmed by 6 bases and V by 7 bases; bases with no gene match: 4. This CDR3 comprises 14 residues. The CDR3 region is CASTGTGFNSPLHF. CDR3 nucleotides: TGTGCCAGTACCGGGACAGGGTTTAATTCACCCCTCCACTTT.

This clone was seen once. The V gene is TRBV7-9, the J gene TRBJ2-5, with D hard to call. Germline CDR1 SEHNR, CDR2 FQNEAQ (reference sequence). The CDR3 length is 15 residues. Trimming left V 1 base short and J 2 bases short, with 11 bases between. The CDR3 region has the DNA TGTGCCAGCAGCTTAGTCTTCACCGGTCAAGAGACCCAGTACTTC. Translating it yields CASSLVFTGQETQYF.

The chain employs TRBV6-1 and TRBJ1-2; D gene uncertain. Deletions cut 1 base from V and 3 bases from J, with 12 bases between. This CDR3 has 15 residues. The V gene's germline CDR1 is MNHNS and CDR2 SASEGT. The CDR3 nucleotides read TGTGCCAGCAGTGAAGGGGCAGAAGGTTACTATGGCTACACCTTC. Its protein product is CASSEGAEGYYGYTF.

V gene TRBV14 combines with J gene TRBJ2-1; TRBD2 matches at 8 bases. Germline CDR1 SGHDN, CDR2 FVKESK. J was trimmed by 14 bases and V by 4 bases; bases with no gene match: 7. CDR3 length equals 12 residues. CDR3 DNA: TGTGCCAGCAGCCCGGGACTAGTCGGGAAGTTCTTC. Encoded protein: CASSPGLVGKFF.

The V gene is TRBV14, the J gene TRBJ1-2, with a weak D call TRBD1 (5 bases). The germline V gene has CDR1 SGHDN and CDR2 FVKESK. Trimming took 0 bases from V and 4 from J, leaving 6 bases between them. The CDR3 has 13 residues. CDR3 loop: CASSQDRVYGYTF. CDR3 bases: TGTGCCAGCAGCCAAGACAGGGTCTATGGCTACACCTTC. The complete variable domain, with remaining parts taken from reference TRBV14 and TRBJ1-2, reads EAGVTQFPSHSVIEKGQTVTLRCDPISGHDNLYWYRRVMGKEIKFLLHFVKESKQDESGMPNNRFLAERTGGTYSTLKVQPAELEDSGVYFCASSQDRVYGYTFGSGTRLTVV.